Below, 4 T cell receptor beta chains from the same sample are listed, as sequenced in a study of response to subunit inactivated influenza vaccine (dated by TCRdb to 2016 to 2019). The library was generated by RT-PCR. These reads were obtained on an Illumina HiSeq 2500. TCRdb reanalyzed the raw reads on its own, using fastp at Q25 for trimming and MiXCR for clone calling, and kept in-frame beta chains. Rows with a matching CDR3 protein are joined into one entry that keeps the most common DNA and genes. The sample table records hundreds of thousands of distinct CDR3 sequences; more than 11% of these occur just once. The biggest ten clones account for less than 9% of the sample. The sequencing used PBMCs from blood, collected roughly 2 weeks before vaccination. The receptors were gathered from a man aged 50-59 years who received an inactivated influenza vaccine. Donor details come from another sample of the same person, matched by shared clones.

This clonotype was counted between two and nine times. CDR3 protein: CASRSLDSNEQYF. For the CDR3, the DNA is TGTGCCAGCAGATCACTCGACAGCAACGAGCAGTACTTC. V usage is TRBV12-3 or TRBV12-4 and J usage is TRBJ2-7, with a weak D call TRBD1 (5 bases). V lost 6 bases and J lost 5, with 14 bases in between. This CDR3 is built from 13 residues.

This clonotype was counted ten times or more. V usage is TRBV6-5 and J usage is TRBJ1-2; D is ambiguous. CDR1 MNHEY and CDR2 SVGAGI come from the germline V gene. V lost 2 bases and J 4 bases, leaving 11 bases between the germline ends. The CDR3 is made up of 14 amino acids. CDR3 sequence reads: CASSYQPGPYGYTF. The CDR3 region has the DNA TGTGCCAGCAGTTACCAGCCAGGACCCTATGGCTACACCTTC.

The chain uses TRBV2 and TRBJ2-7, with 13 bases fitting TRBD2. Germline V CDR1 and CDR2: SNHLY, FYNNEI. The V gene end was trimmed by 4 bases and the J gene end by 5 bases; junction bases not matched to a gene: 8. The CDR3 sequence is 16 residues long. Written as DNA, the CDR3 is TGTGCCAGCAGTGGTACTAGCGGGAGGGCCGGGGACGAGCAGTACTTC. It codes for CASSGTSGRAGDEQYF. Filled out from reference TRBV2 and TRBJ2-7, the complete variable domain reads EPEVTQTPSHQVTQMGQEVILRCVPISNHLYFYWYRQILGQKVEFLVSFYNNEISEKSEIFDDQFSVERPDGSNFTLKIRSTKLEDSAMYFCASSGTSGRAGDEQYFGPGTRLTVT.

This clonotype has a handful of counts. The chain links TRBV20-1 to TRBJ2-5, with 8 bases fitting TRBD1. The CDR3 totals 14 residues. V lost 0 bases and J lost 5; bases outside the gene matches: 5. The V gene's germline CDR1 is DFQATT and CDR2 SNEGSKA (reference sequence). The CDR3 DNA follows: TGCAGTGCTAGAGATCAGGGGGCGGGGGAGACCCAGTACTTC. This encodes CSARDQGAGETQYF.